This is a list of T cell receptor beta chains from one sample in a study of graft-versus-host responses after intestinal transplantation. Their target antigens are unknown. The table came from immunoSEQ multiplex PCR; TCRdb's copy has only in-frame clones and leaves some out. The sample has 85,000 to 90,000 clones, around 90% seen once; the top ten hold 0.11%. Sequences were derived from unstimulated CD4+ T cells sorted from spleen or lymph node cells, sampled before intestinal transplant. The receptors shown here come from a human donor who received an intestinal transplant. The CDR3 runs from the conserved cysteine through the conserved F or W. Fields, in order: J gene, V gene, D gene, clone size, CDR3 protein, CDR3 DNA. The D gene is left open where the match is weak. Clone size, where shown, is once, few, many, or a class for clones that have expanded.

TRBJ2-5 | TRBV11-2 | TRBD2 | . | CASSLDPSGETQYF | TGTGCCAGCAGCTTAGATCCTAGCGGGGAGACCCAGTACTTC
TRBJ2-7 | TRBV10-3 | TRBD1 | once | CASRDRGYEQYF | TGTGCCTCGCGGGACAGGGGCTACGAGCAGTACTTC
TRBJ1-6 | TRBV27 | . | few | CASGPTGSPLHF | TGTGCCAGCGGACCGACAGGTTCACCCCTCCACTTT
TRBJ2-7 | TRBV20-1 | . | . | CSAGTSYEQYF | TGCAGTGCTGGTACTAGCTACGAGCAGTACTTC
TRBJ2-3 | TRBV18 | . | . | CASSPIPTPDTQYF | TGTGCCAGCTCACCAATCCCTACCCCAGATACGCAGTATTTT
TRBJ1-3 | TRBV4-1 | . | . | CASSQDGVEDTIYF | TGCGCCAGCAGCCAAGACGGGGTAGAAGACACCATATATTTT
TRBJ2-1 | TRBV7-3 | . | . | CASSGGGGTEQFF | TGTGCCAGCAGCGGGGGGGGCGGGACTGAGCAGTTCTTC
TRBJ1-6 | TRBV7-3 | TRBD1 | . | CASSLDRGSPLHF | TGTGCCAGCAGCTTGGACAGGGGCTCACCCCTCCACTTT
TRBJ2-5 | TRBV19 | . | . | CASSNPTGTAQETQYF | TGTGCCAGTAGTAACCCTACCGGGACTGCACAAGAGACCCAGTACTTC
TRBJ2-1 | TRBV6-1 | TRBD2 | . | CASREGVVAGLEQFF | TGTGCCAGCAGGGAAGGGGTGGTAGCGGGGCTTGAGCAGTTCTTC
TRBJ2-7 | TRBV6-1 | TRBD1 | . | CASITGQGPYEQYF | TGTGCCAGCATCACGGGACAGGGACCCTACGAGCAGTACTTC